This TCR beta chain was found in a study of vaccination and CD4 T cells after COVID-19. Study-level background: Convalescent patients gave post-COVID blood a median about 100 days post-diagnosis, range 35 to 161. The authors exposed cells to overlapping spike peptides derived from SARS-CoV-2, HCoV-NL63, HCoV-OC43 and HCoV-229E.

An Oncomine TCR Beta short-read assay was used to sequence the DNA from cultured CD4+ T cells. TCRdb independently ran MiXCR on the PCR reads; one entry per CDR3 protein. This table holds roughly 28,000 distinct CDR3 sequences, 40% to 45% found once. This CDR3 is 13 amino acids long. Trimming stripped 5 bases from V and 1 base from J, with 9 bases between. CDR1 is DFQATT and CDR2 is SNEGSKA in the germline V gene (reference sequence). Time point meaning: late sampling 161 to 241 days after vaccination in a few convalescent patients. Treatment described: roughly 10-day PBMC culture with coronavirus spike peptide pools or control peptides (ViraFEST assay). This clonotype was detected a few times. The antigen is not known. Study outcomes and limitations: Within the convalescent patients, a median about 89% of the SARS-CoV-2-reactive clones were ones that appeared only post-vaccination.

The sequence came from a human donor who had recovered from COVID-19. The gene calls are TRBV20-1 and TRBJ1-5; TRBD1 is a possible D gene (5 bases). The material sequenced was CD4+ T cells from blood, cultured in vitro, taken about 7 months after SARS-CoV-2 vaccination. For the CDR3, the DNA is TGCAGTGCTCGAGGGGCAAGCAATCAGCCCCAGCATTTT. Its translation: CSARGASNQPQHF.